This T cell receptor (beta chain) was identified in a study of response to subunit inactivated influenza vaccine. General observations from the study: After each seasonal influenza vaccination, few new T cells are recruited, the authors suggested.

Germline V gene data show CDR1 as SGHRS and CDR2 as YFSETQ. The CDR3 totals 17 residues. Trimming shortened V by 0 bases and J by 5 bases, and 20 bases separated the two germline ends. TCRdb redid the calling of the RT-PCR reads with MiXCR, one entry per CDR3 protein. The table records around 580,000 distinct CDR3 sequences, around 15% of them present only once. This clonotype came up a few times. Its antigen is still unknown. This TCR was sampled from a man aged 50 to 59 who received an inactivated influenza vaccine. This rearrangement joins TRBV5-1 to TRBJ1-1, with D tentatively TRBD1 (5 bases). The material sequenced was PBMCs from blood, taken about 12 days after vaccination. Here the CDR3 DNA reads TGCGCCAGCAGCTTGGCTGGGAGGGGATCAGCGAGGACTGAAGCTTTCTTT. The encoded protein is CASSLAGRGSARTEAFF.